The 32 T cell receptor beta chains in this list originate from one sample, sequenced in a study of Ad26.COV2.S vaccination and SARS-CoV-2 variants. Treatment in this sample: roughly 20 received Ad26.COV2.S at low or high dose, single or two shots; roughly five received placebo; per-sample allocation not given. Material that was analyzed had been drawn on day 63 after the first vaccine or placebo injection. Assay: immunoSEQ multiplex PCR; the TCRdb copy retains only in-frame clones and omits some. This sample carries 200,000 to 300,000 clones, roughly 89% of them seen once, and the ten largest clones take 2.9%. Specimen: peripheral blood, collected in a trial of Ad26.COV2.S vaccine versus placebo. All receptors derive from a person between 18 and 60 years old who received the Ad26.COV2.S COVID-19 vaccine or a placebo.

Only a few counts were recorded for this clone. The rearrangement joins TRBV27 to TRBJ1-1; D gene ambiguous. V was pared by 2 bases and J by 2 bases, with 9 bases between. CDR1 is MNHEY and CDR2 is SMNVEV in the germline V gene (reference sequence). The CDR3 loop spans 14 amino acids. The CDR3, as DNA: TGTGCCAGCAGTTTAAGTGGACCTAACACTGAAGCTTTCTTT. This encodes CASSLSGPNTEAFF.

The CDR3 loop is CASSQDRKRGTVLGLYGYTF. The CDR3 bases are TGCGCCAGCAGCCAAGATCGCAAAAGGGGGACGGTTCTTGGTCTCTATGGCTACACCTTC. The V gene is TRBV4-3, the J gene TRBJ1-2; weak D call: TRBD1 (6 bases). Germline V gene lookup returns CDR1 LGHNA and CDR2 YSLEER. The V and J ends lost 0 bases and 4 bases respectively, with 27 bases between them. The CDR3 length is 20 residues.

The V and J genes are TRBV19 and TRBJ2-5; the match to TRBD2 covers 8 bases. This CDR3 is 15 amino acids long. Trimming at V came to 4 bases and at J to 4 bases, leaving 8 bases not matched to a gene. The germline CDR1 and CDR2 sequences are LNHDA and SQIVND (reference sequence). CDR3 DNA: TGTGCCAGTAGTAAGGTCCGTCTAGCGGGAGAGACCCAGTACTTC. It is translated as CASSKVRLAGETQYF.

CDR3 amino acids: CASSSLGRGQSGELFF. CDR3 nucleotide sequence: TGTGCCAGCAGCTCCCTCGGCAGGGGGCAATCCGGGGAGCTGTTTTTT. The chain is built from TRBV7-3 and TRBJ2-2; 8 nucleotides align to TRBD1. Germline V gene data show CDR1 as SGHTA and CDR2 as FQGTGA. V was clipped by 4 bases and J by 6 bases; unmatched bases: 10. The CDR3 consists of 16 residues.

The chain has TRBV11-2 and TRBJ2-6, with TRBD1 matching 10 bases. The CDR3 sequence is 15 residues long. Germline V gene lookup returns CDR1 SGHAT and CDR2 FQNNGV. V lost 4 bases, J lost 12 bases, and 9 bases stayed unmatched. As DNA, the CDR3 is TGTGCCAGCAGCTCCCCCGGGACAGGGGCCTCCGTCCTGACTTTC. It yields the protein CASSSPGTGASVLTF.

This clone was found once. CDR3 residues: CASSLERGTGELFF. DNA for the CDR3: TGTGCCAGCAGCTTAGAGAGAGGCACCGGGGAGCTGTTTTTT. This rearrangement joins TRBV7-2 to TRBJ2-2, with D uncertain. The CDR3 extends over 14 amino acids. V dropped 1 base and J dropped 4 bases, with 7 bases sitting between them. CDR1 and CDR2 from the germline V gene are SGHTA and FQGNSA.

This clone was seen just once. The chain combines TRBV5-1 with TRBJ2-5; 7 bases line up with TRBD1. Per the germline V gene, CDR1 is SGHRS and CDR2 is YFSETQ. There are 13 residues in the CDR3. With 4 bases clipped from V and 3 bases from J, the junction kept 3 bases outside the gene matches. The CDR3 coding sequence is TGCGCCAGCAGCCCAGGGGGTAAAGAGACCCAGTACTTC. This encodes CASSPGGKETQYF.

For the CDR3, the DNA is TGCGCCAGCAGCACCCGGGGGAGGGAGGACTATGGCTACACCTTC. Its protein product is CASSTRGREDYGYTF. The rearrangement uses TRBV5-1 and TRBJ1-2, with D perhaps matching TRBD1 (5 bases). V was clipped by 4 bases and J by 3 bases, with 16 bases between them. Germline V gene lookup returns CDR1 SGHRS and CDR2 YFSETQ. The CDR3 is 15 amino acids. Based on the CDR3 plus reference TRBV5-1 and TRBJ1-2, the full variable domain is KAGVTQTPRYLIKTRGQQVTLSCSPISGHRSVSWYQQTPGQGLQFLFEYFSETQRNKGNFPGRFSGRQFSNSRSEMNVSTLELGDSALYLCASSTRGREDYGYTFGSGTRLTVV.

The chain combines TRBV27 with TRBJ1-4; TRBD1 matches at 9 bases. The CDR3 has 15 residues. The V and J ends lost 5 bases and 7 bases, in that order; junction bases with no gene match: 8. CDR1 and CDR2 (germline): MNHEY, SMNVEV (reference sequence). The CDR3 protein is CASSPGQGLGEKLFF. The CDR3 coding sequence is TGTGCCAGCAGTCCGGGACAGGGTTTGGGTGAAAAACTGTTTTTT.

V and J are TRBV6-2 or TRBV6-3 and TRBJ2-7; 10 nucleotides line up with TRBD2. Germline CDR1 is MNHEY and CDR2 is SVGEGT. J gave up 5 bases and V 7 bases, and 20 bases lay outside the gene matches. This CDR3 has 18 residues. The CDR3 sequence: CASTPPRTGRLAGDEQYV. CDR3 in DNA: TGTGCCAGCACCCCCCCTAGGACAGGGAGGCTAGCGGGGGACGAGCAGTACGTC.

The chain joins TRBV2 to TRBJ2-7; D is perhaps TRBD1 or TRBD2 (5 bases each). CDR1 is SNHLY and CDR2 is FYNNEI in the germline V gene. V lost 2 bases, J lost 4 bases, and 12 bases lay in between. The CDR3 extends over 14 amino acids. The CDR3 here is CASSEFWGKYEQYV. The CDR3 region has the DNA TGTGCCAGCAGTGAATTCTGGGGGAAGTACGAGCAGTACGTC.

This chain connects TRBV4-3 to TRBJ1-2; 8 nucleotides align to TRBD1. Trimming removed 0 bases from V and 6 bases from J; junction bases left unmatched: 12. The CDR3 sequence is 17 residues long. Germline loops: CDR1 LGHNA, CDR2 YSLEER. CDR3 loop: CASSQDGDGQGRDGYTF. The DNA for the CDR3 is TGCGCCAGCAGCCAAGATGGGGATGGACAGGGAAGGGATGGCTACACCTTC.

The chain links TRBV19 to TRBJ2-7; D may correspond to TRBD1 or TRBD2 (5 bases each). Germline CDR1 and CDR2: LNHDA and SQIVND (reference sequence). The V end lost 0 bases, the J end lost 3 bases, and 12 bases lay between the germline ends. The CDR3 totals 15 residues. The chain's CDR3 is CASSIDRGRGYEQYF. The CDR3 DNA is TGTGCCAGTAGTATAGATCGGGGCAGAGGCTACGAGCAGTACTTC.

The V and J genes are TRBV7-9 and TRBJ1-4; perhaps TRBD1 as D (5 bases). Germline V CDR1 and CDR2: SEHNR, FQNEAQ (reference sequence). This CDR3 region has 15 residues. Trimming pared 4 bases from V and 5 bases from J, leaving 14 bases between. The CDR3 sequence is CASSSYLDTNEKLFF. The CDR3 DNA is TGTGCCAGCAGCTCCTACCTGGACACAAATGAAAAACTGTTTTTT.

The rearrangement joins TRBV2 to TRBJ1-1; 8 bases match TRBD1. From germline, CDR1 is SNHLY and CDR2 FYNNEI. With V trimmed by 5 bases and J by 3 bases, 5 bases remained unmatched. The CDR3 extends over 14 amino acids. CDR3 in DNA: TGTGCCAGCAGTAGACAGGGGAGTTACACTGAAGCTTTCTTT. Protein product: CASSRQGSYTEAFF.

J is TRBJ2-6 and V is TRBV4-1, with D unresolved. V lost 7 bases and J lost 2, with 9 bases in between. There are 14 residues in the CDR3. Germline assignment: CDR1 MGHRA and CDR2 YSYEKL. The CDR3 bases are TGCGCCAGCACCCCGGCTGCTGGGGCCAACGTCCTGACTTTC. As protein: CASTPAAGANVLTF.

The chain is built from TRBV2 and TRBJ2-2; no reliable D call. Trimming left V 4 bases short and J 6 bases short, with 9 bases between. The CDR3 runs to 13 residues. CDR1 and CDR2 (germline): SNHLY, FYNNEI. CDR3 amino acids: CASSVLVAGELFF. DNA of the CDR3: TGTGCCAGCAGTGTCCTAGTAGCCGGGGAGCTGTTTTTT.

A few counts support this clone. V usage is TRBV11-2 and J usage is TRBJ2-1; 8 bases are a match to TRBD2. The CDR3 totals 15 residues. The V gene end was trimmed by 3 bases and the J gene end by 9 bases; junction bases not matched to a gene: 10. The germline gives CDR1 SGHAT, CDR2 FQNNGV. For the CDR3, the DNA is TGTGCCAGCAGCTTCGGTCCGGGAGGGGGGAGTGAGCAGTTCTTC. The encoded protein is CASSFGPGGGSEQFF.

The chain uses TRBV7-2 and TRBJ1-2, with D maybe TRBD1 (5 bases). The V gene's germline CDR1 is SGHTA and CDR2 FQGNSA. The CDR3 extends over 14 amino acids. V was clipped by 2 bases and J by 7 bases, with 14 bases between them. The CDR3 here is CASSLNKGQVGYTF. For the CDR3, the DNA is TGTGCCAGCAGCTTAAATAAGGGGCAGGTTGGCTACACCTTC.

The chain links TRBV4-3 to TRBJ2-7; TRBD2 might be the D (5 bases). The CDR3 is 14 amino acids. Trimming took off 0 bases at V and 6 bases at J, with 12 bases between the two ends. CDR1 is LGHNA and CDR2 is YSLEER in the germline V gene. The CDR3 nucleotides read TGCGCCAGCAGCCAAGATTGGGCGGGCGGCGAGCAGTACTTC. Encoded protein: CASSQDWAGGEQYF.

The rearrangement joins TRBV4-3 to TRBJ2-3; 8 nucleotides agree with TRBD2. Germline CDR1 is LGHNA and CDR2 is YSLEER. The CDR3 extends over 17 amino acids. V was clipped by 4 bases and J by 5 bases; unmatched bases: 14. CDR3 sequence (DNA): TGCGCCAGCAGCCCCCTGGGCGCGGGGGCGGGAGGAGATACGCAGTATTTT. This codes for CASSPLGAGAGGDTQYF.

The chain recombines TRBV19 with TRBJ2-7; D call uncertain. The V gene's germline CDR1 is LNHDA and CDR2 SQIVND (reference sequence). The CDR3 has 15 amino acids. V was pared by 4 bases and J by 0 bases, with 13 bases between. DNA for the CDR3: TGTGCCAGTAGTACCCAGAACGGCAGCTCCTACGAGCAGTACTTC. Protein: CASSTQNGSSYEQYF.

This clone was recorded only once. V usage is TRBV4-1 and J usage is TRBJ2-4, with 10 positions matching TRBD2. From germline, CDR1 is MGHRA and CDR2 YSYEKL. The CDR3 extends over 17 amino acids. V was clipped by 2 bases and J by 11 bases; unmatched bases: 15. CDR3 coding DNA: TGCGCCAGCAGCCAATTTTCAGCGGGAGGGCCCCCCTTCCTTCAGTACTTC. Amino acids: CASSQFSAGGPPFLQYF.

The chain uses TRBV3-1 (or the pseudogene TRBV3-2) and TRBJ2-1; 12 bases agree with TRBD2. The ends lost 4 bases at V and 8 bases at J; junction bases unmatched: 12. Germline V CDR1 and CDR2: LGHDT, YNNKEL (reference sequence). The CDR3 spans 17 residues. CDR3 loop: CASSPRLAGVGGDEQFF. DNA for the CDR3: TGTGCCAGCAGCCCCCGACTAGCGGGAGTAGGTGGCGATGAGCAGTTCTTC.

V is TRBV28 and J is TRBJ2-7, with D possibly being TRBD1 (6 bases). Germline CDR1 is MDHEN and CDR2 is SYDVKM. This CDR3 is 13 amino acids long. The V and J ends lost 6 bases and 3 bases respectively, with 12 bases between them. The DNA of the CDR3 is TGTGCCAGCAGCCCAATGGACAGCTACGAGCAGTACTTC. It specifies CASSPMDSYEQYF.

The V gene is TRBV7-9, the J gene TRBJ2-5, with D unclear. Germline CDR1 and CDR2: SEHNR and FQNEAQ (reference sequence). There are 15 residues in the CDR3. Trimming pared 3 bases from V and 5 bases from J, leaving 16 bases between. The CDR3 loop is CASSFFEGIWETQYF. The CDR3 region has the DNA TGTGCCAGCAGCTTTTTTGAAGGGATTTGGGAGACCCAGTACTTC.

This rearrangement joins TRBV6-5 to TRBJ2-5; 8 nucleotides match TRBD1. V was clipped by 6 bases and J by 7 bases; unmatched bases: 13. Germline CDR1 MNHEY, CDR2 SVGAGI. This CDR3 is built from 15 residues. The CDR3 nucleotides read TGTGCCAGCAGATTCTTTTGGCAGGGGGCCGGGACCCAGTACTTC. Amino acids: CASRFFWQGAGTQYF.

The gene calls are TRBV10-3 and TRBJ2-7; TRBD1 aligns across 9 bases. V lost 4 bases to trimming and J lost 5 bases; unmatched junction nucleotides: 3. The CDR3 covers 13 residues. Germline-derived CDR1 and CDR2 are ENHRY and SYGVKD. In nucleotides, the CDR3 is TGTGCCATCAGTGGGGGACAGGGCCACGAGCAGTACTTC. This gives the protein CAISGGQGHEQYF.

The V gene is TRBV7-3, the J gene TRBJ2-2; no clear D. Germline CDR1 reads SGHTA; CDR2 reads FQGTGA. The CDR3 sequence is 15 residues long. Trimming pared 2 bases from V and 6 bases from J, leaving 13 bases between. The CDR3 nucleotides read TGTGCCAGCAGCTTAGATAGAAGTGGTGCCGGGGAGCTGTTTTTT. This gives the protein CASSLDRSGAGELFF.

V is TRBV5-1 and J is TRBJ2-7; TRBD1 matches at 10 bases. There are 16 residues in the CDR3. The germline V gene encodes CDR1 SGHRS and CDR2 YFSETQ. The V and J ends lost 3 bases and 3 bases, in that order; junction bases with no gene match: 9. CDR3: CASSYQTGTGVYEQYF. In DNA, the CDR3 is TGCGCCAGCAGCTATCAGACCGGGACAGGGGTCTACGAGCAGTACTTC.

The chain uses TRBV30 and TRBJ1-6; 7 positions match TRBD1. Trimming cost V 4 bases and J 7 bases; bases outside gene matches: 7. The CDR3 spans 14 residues. Germline loops: CDR1 GTSNPN, CDR2 SVGIG (reference sequence). The CDR3 DNA is TGTGCCTGGACCCTACAGGGGCCGAATTCACCCCTCCACTTT. Protein product: CAWTLQGPNSPLHF.

V and J are TRBV7-9 and TRBJ1-6; 8 bases match TRBD1. Germline CDR1 SEHNR, CDR2 FQNEAQ (reference sequence). V was clipped by 4 bases and J by 8 bases; unmatched bases: 10. The length of the CDR3 is 16 residues. Written as DNA, the CDR3 is TGTGCCAGCAGCTCAATCTCACAGGGGGTGGATTCACCCCTCCACTTT. Translation gives CASSSISQGVDSPLHF.